The sequence of this T cell receptor beta chain was determined in a study of control samples from healthy donors and cancer patients (dated by TCRdb to 2020 to 2022). Libraries were prepared through the immunoSEQ multiplex PCR assay. Drawn from immuneACCESS, this table holds only the in-frame rearrangements with V and J called that TCRdb kept. Clones are partly lost; checked studies trace under half to an unresolved V gene and leave the rest unexplained. The sample has about 69,000 clones on record, over 85% of them singletons. Clones ranked in the top ten supply over 4.5% of the sample. V gives up 3 bases and J gives up 2 bases, and the segment between their germline ends measures 15 bases. There are 15 amino acids in the CDR3, from cysteine to phenylalanine inclusive. Left in the record is the CDR3 DNA by itself, 45 bases read in frame from the first base. A note on this clone: There is no known antigen for this receptor. Base qualities were left out, and no much larger clone turns up one base away. This same CDR3 is encoded by further DNA sequences in the sample.

The clonotype comes from a man in his sixties with colorectal cancer. The sequence joins TRBV5-3 to TRBJ2-7; 5 matching bases give a weak D call of TRBD2. TRBV5-3 is treated as an ORF (open reading frame) with a function not yet certain. The sequencing sample was made of PBMCs. The DNA sequence is given as TGTGCCAGAAGCTGGCCAGGACTTTGGACCTACGAGCAGTACTTC. Its coded protein is CARSWPGLWTYEQYF.